Following are 17 T cell receptor beta chains from one sample sequenced in a study of blood T cell repertoires in COVID-19. The table came from immunoSEQ multiplex PCR; TCRdb's copy has only in-frame clones and leaves some out. There are about 140,000 clones in the sample; almost 85% occur only once, and around 3.7% lies in the top ten. The sequencing input was PBMCs or T cells enriched from blood (not recorded which). The origin of the receptors is a woman aged 45-65 years with acute COVID-19.

V and J are TRBV5-6 and TRBJ1-2, with D hard to call. The germline V gene encodes CDR1 SGHDT and CDR2 YYEEEE. Trimming stripped 1 base from V and 4 bases from J, with 14 bases between. This CDR3 region has 15 residues. CDR3 bases: TGTGCCAGCAGCTTGACACGCGGGCCTGGCTATGGCTACACCTTC. This codes for CASSLTRGPGYGYTF.

The rearrangement joins TRBV25-1 to TRBJ1-2, with a tentative D call TRBD1 (5 bases). V shed 3 bases and J shed 2 bases, with 13 bases lying between them. The CDR3 runs to 15 residues. The V gene's germline CDR1 is MGHDK and CDR2 SYGVNS. Written as DNA, the CDR3 is TGTGCCAGCAGTGATCAAGCCACAGGAAACTATGGCTACACCTTC. Protein: CASSDQATGNYGYTF.

The chain is built from TRBV30 and TRBJ2-7; tentatively, D is TRBD2 (6 bases). The CDR3 contains 12 residues. Deletions cut 5 bases from V and 7 bases from J, with 15 bases between. Germline V gives CDR1 GTSNPN, CDR2 SVGIG (reference sequence). This chain's CDR3 is CAWGGAGQEQYF. The DNA for the CDR3 is TGTGCCTGGGGAGGGGCAGGGCAGGAGCAGTACTTC.

The V call is TRBV10-1, the J call TRBJ1-4; D perhaps matches TRBD1 (5 bases). Germline-derived CDR1 and CDR2 are WNHNN and SYGVQD (reference sequence). Deletions cut 5 bases from V and 5 bases from J, with 12 bases between. CDR3 size: 14 residues. The CDR3, as DNA: TGCGCCAGCAGTAGTCCAGGGTCAAATGAAAAACTGTTTTTT. As protein: CASSSPGSNEKLFF.

This clone was detected a few times. The chain joins TRBV10-3 to TRBJ1-1; D is possibly TRBD1 (6 bases). Trimming took 0 bases from V and 6 from J, leaving 11 bases between them. The CDR3 is 14 amino acids. CDR1 is ENHRY, CDR2 SYGVKD, per germline. The CDR3 here is CAISESGRGAEAFF. As DNA, the CDR3 is TGTGCCATCAGTGAGTCTGGGAGGGGGGCTGAAGCTTTCTTT.

The gene calls are TRBV5-4 and TRBJ1-4; no definite D call. Germline V gene sequence: CDR1 SGHNT, CDR2 YYREEE (reference sequence). Between the trimmed V and J ends, which lost 2 bases and 0 bases, there was a span of 5 bases. The CDR3 contains 14 residues. The CDR3 nucleotides are TGTGCCAGCAGCTTAGCTGCAACTAATGAAAAACTGTTTTTT. The encoded protein is CASSLAATNEKLFF.

This CDR3 reads CASSDTGLPNTEAFF. The CDR3 DNA reads as TGTGCCAGCAGTGACACCGGACTCCCGAACACTGAAGCTTTCTTT. The chain carries TRBV6-1 and TRBJ1-1; D unresolved. Trimming left V 3 bases short and J 1 base short, with 12 bases between. Germline values: CDR1 MNHNS, CDR2 SASEGT. The CDR3 is 15 residues long.

CDR3 residues: CANSGGLNTEAFF. For the CDR3, the DNA is TGTGCCAACTCCGGGGGGCTGAACACTGAAGCTTTCTTT. This sequence joins TRBV12-3 or TRBV12-4 and TRBJ1-1, with D possibly TRBD1 on 6 matching bases. The V end was cut by 10 bases, the J end by 0 bases, with 12 bases between. This CDR3 has 13 residues.

This clone was recorded only once. J is TRBJ2-1 and V is TRBV15; 11 bases map to TRBD2. V was pared by 2 bases and J by 8 bases, with 8 bases of the junction left unmatched. From germline, CDR1 is LNHNV and CDR2 YYDKDF (reference sequence). This CDR3 comprises 16 residues. CDR3 in amino acids: CATSRSWTSGLDEQFF. DNA of the CDR3: TGTGCCACCAGCAGATCCTGGACTAGCGGGCTCGATGAGCAGTTCTTC. Supplemented by reference TRBV15 and TRBJ2-1, the full variable domain reads DAMVIQNPRYQVTQFGKPVTLSCSQTLNHNVMYWYQQKSSQAPKLLFHYYDKDFNNEADTPDNFQSRRPNTSFCFLDIRSPGLGDTAMYLCATSRSWTSGLDEQFFGPGTRLTVL.

This clone was recorded a few times. The CDR3 is CASSQDGTGGWDGYTF. CDR3 nucleotide sequence: TGTGCCAGCAGCCAAGATGGCACAGGGGGTTGGGATGGCTACACCTTC. This chain connects TRBV4-2 to TRBJ1-2; the match to TRBD1 covers 8 bases. The CDR3 contains 16 residues. Germline V gives CDR1 LGHNA, CDR2 YNFKEQ. J gave up 6 bases and V 0 bases, and 9 bases lay outside the gene matches.

This clone was found once. This rearrangement joins TRBV7-3 to TRBJ2-2; the D is unclear. The length of the CDR3 is 13 residues. V shed 2 bases and J shed 6 bases, with 7 bases lying between them. Germline CDR1 reads SGHTA; CDR2 reads FQGTGA. The CDR3 bases are TGTGCCAGCAGCTTAGAGGCCGCCGGGGAGCTGTTTTTT. Protein product: CASSLEAAGELFF.

The chain carries TRBV29-1 and TRBJ2-7; no firm D call. Trimming left V 6 bases short and J 1 base short, with 16 bases between. Looked up from germline, CDR1 is SQVTM and CDR2 is ANQGSEA. The CDR3 extends over 14 amino acids. The CDR3 loop is CSVRSLGASYEQYF. CDR3 coding DNA: TGCAGCGTCCGAAGTCTTGGAGCGTCCTACGAGCAGTACTTC.

The chain uses TRBV30 and TRBJ1-2; no clear D gene. The CDR3 has 14 residues. Germline CDR1 is GTSNPN and CDR2 is SVGIG (reference sequence). V lost 3 bases and J 1 base, leaving 12 bases between the germline ends. This CDR3 is CAWRSYSRNYGYTF. CDR3 in DNA: TGTGCCTGGAGGTCTTACAGCCGTAACTATGGCTACACCTTC.

The rearrangement links TRBV7-9 to TRBJ2-1, with D perhaps TRBD2 (5 bases). Deletions cut 2 bases from V and 7 bases from J, with 9 bases between. The V gene's germline CDR1 is SEHNR and CDR2 FQNEAQ (reference sequence). The CDR3 loop spans 13 amino acids. CDR3 amino acids: CASSLWGDNEQFF. The DNA for the CDR3 is TGTGCCAGCAGCTTATGGGGAGATAATGAGCAGTTCTTC.

The V gene is TRBV6-4, the J gene TRBJ2-3; D remains ambiguous. V shed 2 bases and J shed 3 bases, with 6 bases lying between them. The germline V gene has CDR1 MRHNA and CDR2 SNTAGT. This CDR3 is built from 13 residues. This chain's CDR3 is CASSDTGTDTQYF. The CDR3 nucleotides read TGTGCCAGCAGTGACACCGGGACAGATACGCAGTATTTT.

The chain joins TRBV19 to TRBJ1-5; 8 bases map to TRBD1. This CDR3 is 15 amino acids long. CDR1 is LNHDA, CDR2 SQIVND, per germline (reference sequence). V was clipped by 11 bases and J by 0 bases; unmatched bases: 9. The DNA for the CDR3 is TGTGCCTCGAAACAGGGGGGGGGTAGCAATCAGCCCCAGCATTTT. Its protein is CASKQGGGSNQPQHF.

J is TRBJ2-5 and V is TRBV3-1 (or the pseudogene TRBV3-2), with D maybe TRBD2 (6 bases). The germline CDR1 and CDR2 sequences are LGHDT and YNNKEL (reference sequence). The V and J ends lost 4 bases and 2 bases respectively, with 14 bases between them. The CDR3 totals 15 residues. The CDR3 reads CASSRAGSRQETQYF. The CDR3 DNA is TGTGCCAGCAGCCGGGCGGGGAGTCGACAAGAGACCCAGTACTTC.